The next 21 T cell receptor beta chains were all read from a single sample in a study of T cells in Graves' hyperthyroidism and ophthalmopathy. RNA transcripts served as the template for amplifying TCR beta CDR3 regions. The primer set for the first-round RT-PCR of the TCR CDR3 was HTBI. TCRdb reprocessed the multiplex PCR reads via MiXCR and lists one record per CDR3 protein. Among 400,000 to 500,000 distinct CDR3 sequences listed, around 14% were seen once. Input material: blood. These receptor sequences come from a woman between 18 and 29 years old with Graves' hyperthyroidism.

This clonotype came up a few times. This chain uses TRBV4-1 with TRBJ1-6; D uncertain. Between the trimmed V and J ends, which lost 0 bases and 9 bases, there was a span of 12 bases. Germline V gene sequence: CDR1 MGHRA, CDR2 YSYEKL. This CDR3 has 15 amino acids. CDR3: CASSQERTRGSPLHF. Here the CDR3 DNA reads TGCGCCAGCAGCCAAGAGCGTACGCGAGGTTCACCCCTCCACTTT.

At least ten counts were recorded for this clonotype. This chain links TRBV20-1 with TRBJ1-1, with D perhaps TRBD1 (6 bases). The germline V gene encodes CDR1 DFQATT and CDR2 SNEGSKA (reference sequence). The V end lost 3 bases, the J end lost 0 bases, and 20 bases lay between the germline ends. The CDR3 spans 17 residues. DNA of the CDR3: TGCAGTGCTAGGGAAAACAGGGCCGGATACATGAACACTGAAGCTTTCTTT. It yields the protein CSARENRAGYMNTEAFF.

This clonotype has at least ten counts. This chain joins TRBV30 and TRBJ1-5; possibly TRBD1 for D (5 bases). Trimming cost V 4 bases and J 7 bases, with 17 bases left between them. This CDR3 is 14 amino acids long. Germline V lookup: CDR1 GTSNPN, CDR2 SVGIG (reference sequence). CDR3 amino acids: CAWTGQGLGQPQHF. CDR3 coding DNA: TGTGCCTGGACGGGCCAGGGCCTGGGGCAGCCCCAGCATTTT.

In its sample, this clonotype was seen many times. This rearrangement joins TRBV10-1 to TRBJ2-5; D remains unclear. Between the trimmed V and J ends, which lost 4 bases and 2 bases, there was a span of 14 bases. This CDR3 is built from 15 residues. Germline V lookup: CDR1 WNHNN, CDR2 SYGVQD (reference sequence). CDR3 protein: CASSAYVDGQETQYF. The CDR3, as DNA: TGCGCCAGCAGTGCATACGTGGACGGGCAAGAGACCCAGTACTTC.

The chain combines TRBV7-2 with TRBJ2-7, with 10 bases aligning to TRBD1. CDR1 and CDR2 (germline): SGHTA, FQGNSA. CDR3 length: 14 amino acids. Trimming took 4 bases from V and 6 from J; bases not matched to a gene: 6. CDR3 region: CASSSPRTGGEQYF. The CDR3 DNA reads as TGTGCCAGCAGCTCCCCCCGGACAGGGGGCGAGCAGTACTTC.

This clonotype was recorded at least ten times. The chain is built from TRBV12-3 or TRBV12-4 and TRBJ2-1; a possible D gene is TRBD2 (5 bases). Trimming stripped 6 bases from V and 9 bases from J, with 12 bases between. The CDR3 is made up of 12 amino acids. This CDR3 reads CASSYLAIEQFF. As DNA, the CDR3 is TGTGCCAGCAGCTACCTAGCTATTGAGCAGTTCTTC.

This chain joins TRBV20-1 and TRBJ2-1, with TRBD2 matching over 10 bases. The CDR3 runs 15 residues. Trimming cost V 5 bases and J 8 bases; bases outside gene matches: 12. CDR1 DFQATT and CDR2 SNEGSKA come from the germline V gene (reference sequence). In DNA form, the CDR3 reads TGCAGTGCTCCCACTCGAGCGGGAGGGCCCGATGAGCAGTTCTTC. Protein sequence: CSAPTRAGGPDEQFF.

In this sample, this clonotype turned up many times. The chain is built from TRBV3-1 and TRBJ2-2, with 8 bases lining up with TRBD1. V trimming: 1 base; J trimming: 4 bases; junction bases outside the gene matches: 5. CDR3 length equals 16 residues. In germline, CDR1 is LGHDT, CDR2 YNNKEL (reference sequence). The CDR3 is CASSQGAGGGTGELFF. CDR3 nucleotides: TGTGCCAGCAGCCAAGGGGCAGGGGGCGGCACCGGGGAGCTGTTTTTT.

This clonotype was counted only a few times. This sequence joins TRBV30 and TRBJ1-3; D remains unclear. The V end lost 0 bases, the J end lost 0 bases, and 15 bases lay between the germline ends. The CDR3 extends over 17 amino acids. The V gene's germline CDR1 is GTSNPN and CDR2 SVGIG (reference sequence). In nucleotides, the CDR3 is TGTGCCTGGAGTGTTGAAAGAGCCTATGGCTCTGGAAACACCATATATTTT. It is translated as CAWSVERAYGSGNTIYF.

The V and J genes are TRBV4-1 and TRBJ2-7; TRBD2 matches 8 bases. The V gene end was trimmed by 6 bases and the J gene end by 3 bases; junction bases not matched to a gene: 13. Looked up from germline, CDR1 is MGHRA and CDR2 is YSYEKL. The CDR3 is 16 amino acids. The CDR3 DNA follows: TGCGCCAGCAGACGAGTCCAAGCGGGAGCCTACTACGAGCAGTACTTC. As protein: CASRRVQAGAYYEQYF.

V and J are TRBV4-1 and TRBJ1-3; no reliable D call. CDR1 is MGHRA, CDR2 YSYEKL, per germline. Trimming removed 4 bases from V and 0 bases from J, with 13 bases in between. The CDR3 is made up of 16 amino acids. The CDR3 loop reads CASSLTRLISGNTIYF. CDR3 bases: TGCGCCAGCAGCCTTACTCGACTGATCTCTGGAAACACCATATATTTT.

This clonotype appeared many times. The V and J genes are TRBV19 and TRBJ2-5; the D gene could be TRBD1 or TRBD2 (5 bases each). The CDR3 contains 14 residues. Germline CDR1 is LNHDA and CDR2 is SQIVND (reference sequence). V was cut by 3 bases and J by 6 bases, with 14 bases left in between. DNA for the CDR3: TGTGCCAGTAGTATGCAGGGACCGATCCAGACCCAGTACTTC. This sequence encodes CASSMQGPIQTQYF.

Notes on this clonotype: The junction departs from germline at one end; a sequencing error may be responsible. The V and J genes are TRBV3-1 and TRBJ1-1, with D possibly TRBD1 on 5 matching bases. Germline values: CDR1 LGHDT, CDR2 YNNKEL (reference sequence). The CDR3 totals 15 residues. The CDR3 nucleotides are TGTGCCAGCAGAACTTTTAGGGATTTGGACACCGAAGCTTTCTTT. Translating gives CASRTFRDLDTEAFF. The complete variable domain, with remaining parts taken from reference TRBV3-1 and TRBJ1-1, reads DTAVSQTPKYLVTQMGNDKSIKCEQNLGHDTMYWYKQDSKKFLKIMFSYNNKELIINETVPNRFSPKSPDKAHLNLHINSLELGDSAVYFCASRTFRDLDTEAFFGQGTRLTVV.

In this sample, this clonotype turned up many times. The V gene is TRBV27, the J gene TRBJ1-6; perhaps TRBD1 as D (5 bases). Germline values: CDR1 MNHEY, CDR2 SMNVEV (reference sequence). The CDR3 sequence is 17 residues long. The ends were cut back, 2 bases at V and 0 bases at J, with 11 bases in the middle. In DNA, the CDR3 is TGTGCCAGCAGTTTAGTGGGGACCAGCTCCTATAATTCACCCCTCCACTTT. Amino acid sequence: CASSLVGTSSYNSPLHF.

This clonotype was detected a few times. The chain employs TRBV9 and TRBJ2-3, with 8 bases identical to TRBD2. Germline V gives CDR1 SGDLS, CDR2 YYNGEE. Trimming cost V 4 bases and J 1 base; bases outside gene matches: 5. The CDR3 has 15 residues. CDR3 sequence: CASSTSGTRTDTQYF. The CDR3 nucleotides read TGTGCCAGCAGCACTAGCGGAACCCGCACAGATACGCAGTATTTT.

This clonotype came up many times. The rearrangement links TRBV12-3 or TRBV12-4 to TRBJ1-5; D remains unclear. The V end lost 7 bases, the J end lost 7 bases, and 11 bases lay between the germline ends. The CDR3 contains 12 residues. The CDR3 spells CASTLGRQPQHF. In nucleotides, the CDR3 is TGTGCCAGCACCTTAGGGAGGCAGCCCCAGCATTTT.

This clonotype appeared a few times. V and J are TRBV2 and TRBJ2-1; 7 bases map to TRBD2. The germline V gene has CDR1 SNHLY and CDR2 FYNNEI. V gave up 3 bases and J gave up 7 bases; unmatched junction bases: 12. This CDR3 contains 16 residues. The CDR3 spells CASSDFGLVVRNEQFF. The CDR3 nucleotides read TGTGCCAGCAGTGATTTCGGACTAGTTGTCAGAAATGAGCAGTTCTTC.

This clonotype occurred a few times. The chain combines TRBV20-1 with TRBJ1-1, with D possibly TRBD1 on 5 matching bases. Trimming stripped 4 bases from V and 0 bases from J, with 9 bases between. There are 13 residues in the CDR3. The V gene's germline CDR1 is DFQATT and CDR2 SNEGSKA (reference sequence). This CDR3 is CSAIGVMNTEAFF. The CDR3 DNA sequence: TGCAGTGCTATAGGGGTCATGAACACTGAAGCTTTCTTT.

The rearrangement uses TRBV3-1 and TRBJ2-5, with 8 positions matching TRBD1. With 3 bases clipped from V and 1 base from J, the junction kept 7 bases outside the gene matches. CDR3 size: 16 residues. Germline lookup yields CDR1 LGHDT and CDR2 YNNKEL (reference sequence). For the CDR3, the DNA is TGTGCCAGCAGCCATTCTGACAGGGGAGTCCAAGAGACCCAGTACTTC. Translation: CASSHSDRGVQETQYF.

This clonotype was seen repeatedly, ten times or more. CDR3 sequence: CASSFPGGTEAFF. CDR3 nucleotide sequence: TGTGCCAGCAGTTTCCCCGGGGGCACTGAAGCTTTCTTT. The rearrangement uses TRBV28 and TRBJ1-1; a possible D gene is TRBD1 (5 bases). The germline V gene encodes CDR1 MDHEN and CDR2 SYDVKM. This CDR3 is built from 13 residues. V lost 3 bases to trimming and J lost 4 bases, with 9 bases between them.

This clonotype was seen at least ten times. Here the CDR3 DNA reads TGTGCCACCAGTGATGCCATGAACACTGAAGCTTTCTTT. Protein sequence: CATSDAMNTEAFF. The chain links TRBV24-1 to TRBJ1-1; D ambiguous. V was cut by 3 bases and J by 0 bases, with 4 bases left in between. In germline, CDR1 is KGHDR, CDR2 SFDVKD. This CDR3 has 13 amino acids.